A single sample is the source of the 29 T cell receptor beta chains below, sequenced in a study of T cell repertoires in cytomegalovirus infection. Each CDR3 protein gets one entry after TCRdb re-called the reads with MiXCR. Seen here are a few hundred thousand distinct CDR3 sequences, approximately 9.2% observed once, and the top ten hold less than 15%. Sequenced sample: PBMCs. The receptors stem from a human donor in good health (CMV status not recorded). Some clones in this sample may be carry-over from other donors' samples.

This clonotype was seen many times. The chain employs TRBV6-5 and TRBJ1-5; 11 bases agree with TRBD1. Trimming removed 7 bases from V and 2 bases from J; junction bases left unmatched: 10. The CDR3 contains 17 residues. From germline, CDR1 is MNHEY and CDR2 SVGAGI. The CDR3 sequence is CASTSRTGGPGNQPQHF. CDR3 in DNA: TGTGCCAGCACCTCTCGGACAGGGGGCCCAGGCAATCAGCCCCAGCATTTT.

A few counts support this clonotype. This chain connects TRBV6-2 or TRBV6-3 to TRBJ2-1, with a tentative D call TRBD1 (6 bases). The CDR3 runs 16 residues. The V gene's germline CDR1 is MNHEY and CDR2 SVGEGT. Trimming pared 2 bases from V and 2 bases from J, leaving 13 bases between. The CDR3 sequence is CASSYKSQGPYNEQFF. In DNA form, the CDR3 reads TGTGCCAGCAGTTACAAAAGCCAGGGGCCCTACAATGAGCAGTTCTTC.

The chain recombines TRBV12-3 or TRBV12-4 with TRBJ1-1; D perhaps matches TRBD1 (5 bases). Trimming removed 2 bases at V and 9 bases at J, with 16 bases between. The CDR3 is made up of 14 amino acids. CDR3 amino acids: CASSLPGVGQKAFF. The CDR3 DNA sequence: TGTGCCAGCAGTTTACCGGGAGTCGGACAAAAAGCTTTCTTT.

This clonotype was recorded many times. J is TRBJ1-5 and V is TRBV7-9; D ambiguous. CDR1 is SEHNR and CDR2 is FQNEAQ in the germline V gene (reference sequence). The CDR3 contains 14 residues. The germline V and J ends were trimmed by 1 base and 11 bases, with 15 bases remaining between them. CDR3 amino acids: CASSLGDTPATQHF. CDR3 in DNA: TGTGCCAGCAGCTTAGGAGACACACCTGCGACCCAGCATTTT.

Ten or more counts support this clonotype. The chain employs TRBV7-2 and TRBJ2-5, with D possibly being TRBD1 (5 bases). The CDR3 is 14 amino acids. The V gene lost 1 base and the J gene lost 3 bases, with 9 bases spanning the gap. Germline CDR1 and CDR2: SGHTA and FQGNSA. CDR3 DNA: TGTGCCAGCAGCTTAGTGTACAGGAAAGAGACCCAGTACTTC. Protein product: CASSLVYRKETQYF.

This clonotype was picked up a small number of times. The chain employs TRBV15 and TRBJ2-3, with a tentative D call TRBD1 (6 bases). The CDR3 covers 14 residues. V was shortened by 0 bases and J by 11 bases, with 15 bases between the two germline ends. Germline-derived CDR1 and CDR2 are LNHNV and YYDKDF (reference sequence). The CDR3, as DNA: TGTGCCACCAGCAGAGATCCGGACAGAACGCTGCAGTATTTT. Translation gives CATSRDPDRTLQYF.

To note about this clonotype: Just one base apart from a much larger clone, this may be a read error. The chain combines TRBV7-2 with TRBJ2-7, with D hard to call. The V gene lost 2 bases and the J gene lost 7 bases, with 12 bases spanning the gap. The CDR3 loop spans 13 amino acids. CDR1 SGHTA and CDR2 FQGNSA come from the germline V gene. CDR3 in DNA: TGTGCCAGCAGCTTAACCCCGGGTAGTGAGCAGTACTTC. Translating gives CASSLTPGSEQYF.

This clonotype was seen at least ten times. The chain uses TRBV12-3 or TRBV12-4 and TRBJ2-7; TRBD1 agrees at 8 bases. This CDR3 is 15 amino acids long. J gave up 1 base and V 5 bases, and 7 bases lay outside the gene matches. CDR3 region: CASSPGGGISYEQYF. DNA for the CDR3: TGTGCCAGCAGTCCAGGGGGCGGGATTTCCTACGAGCAGTACTTC.

This clonotype appeared many times. The chain uses TRBV7-2 and TRBJ1-5; D perhaps matches TRBD1 (6 bases). CDR3 length: 16 amino acids. In germline, CDR1 is SGHTA, CDR2 FQGNSA. The ends were cut back, 5 bases at V and 3 bases at J, with 17 bases in the middle. The CDR3 sequence is CASSPVRQGLNQPQHF. The CDR3 DNA sequence: TGTGCCAGCAGCCCAGTAAGGCAGGGGCTCAATCAGCCCCAGCATTTT.

This clonotype was detected only a few times. A read error may produce the germline difference seen at one junction end. The chain carries TRBV4-1 and TRBJ2-7; maybe TRBD1 (5 bases). The CDR3 length is 13 residues. The germline V gene has CDR1 MGHRA and CDR2 YSYEKL. The CDR3 here is CASSQGTPYEQYF. The CDR3, as DNA: TGCGCCAGTAGCCAGGGCACCCCCTACGAGCAGTACTTC.

This clonotype has at least ten counts. The chain couples TRBV28 to TRBJ1-6, with TRBD1 identical over 9 bases. In germline, CDR1 is MDHEN, CDR2 SYDVKM. The CDR3 runs 15 residues. Germline trimming cut 6 bases from V and 4 bases from J; bases unmatched to any gene: 4. This CDR3 is CASRPGTGYNSPLHF. CDR3 coding DNA: TGTGCCAGCAGGCCCGGGACAGGGTATAATTCACCCCTCCACTTT.

This clonotype was seen ten or more times. This chain joins TRBV7-2 and TRBJ2-7; tentatively, D is TRBD2 (6 bases). CDR1 is SGHTA, CDR2 FQGNSA, per germline. V lost 5 bases and J lost 2, with 13 bases in between. This CDR3 has 14 residues. The CDR3 DNA sequence: TGTGCCAGCAGCCCCGGGACTCGCCCCTACGAGCAGTACTTC. Translated: CASSPGTRPYEQYF.

This clonotype was seen ten or more times. The chain is built from TRBV7-8 and TRBJ2-2; weak D call: TRBD2 (5 bases). Per the germline V gene, CDR1 is SGHVS and CDR2 is FQNEAQ. The V end was cut by 2 bases, the J end by 1 base, with 11 bases between. CDR3 size: 16 residues. The CDR3 DNA reads TGTGCCAGCAGCTTAAGGGAGACTTTGAACACCGGGGAGCTGTTTTTT. As protein: CASSLRETLNTGELFF.

In this sample, this clonotype turned up many times. The chain recombines TRBV7-2 with TRBJ2-3, with 9 bases that match TRBD1. With V trimmed by 5 bases and J by 2 bases, 11 bases remained unmatched. The CDR3 spans 17 residues. Per germline, CDR1 SGHTA and CDR2 FQGNSA. The DNA for the CDR3 is TGTGCCAGCAGCCCCCTGATTGGACAGGGGCCCACAGATACGCAGTATTTT. Translation: CASSPLIGQGPTDTQYF.

This clonotype was seen at least ten times. This sequence joins TRBV28 and TRBJ2-3; 14 bases map to TRBD2. The CDR3 is made up of 16 amino acids. J lost 6 bases, V lost 4 bases, and 6 bases had no gene match. Germline CDR1 reads MDHEN; CDR2 reads SYDVKM. The CDR3 bases are TGTGCCAGCAGTTCTCGACGGACTAGCGGGGGGGATACGCAGTATTTT. It specifies CASSSRRTSGGDTQYF.

This clonotype was counted at least ten times. The V gene is TRBV7-6, the J gene TRBJ2-7, with TRBD2 matching over 14 bases. Germline assignment: CDR1 SGHVS and CDR2 FNYEAQ. Germline trimming cut 0 bases from V and 3 bases from J; bases unmatched to any gene: 4. CDR3 size: 17 residues. CDR3 sequence (DNA): TGTGCCAGCAGCTTAGCCGGGACTAGCGGGGGACTCTACGAGCAGTACTTC. This encodes CASSLAGTSGGLYEQYF.

This clonotype was counted ten times or more. The chain employs TRBV7-2 and TRBJ2-7, with D hard to call. Between the trimmed V and J ends, which lost 0 bases and 5 bases, there was a span of 14 bases. The CDR3 sequence is 15 residues long. Germline CDR1 and CDR2: SGHTA and FQGNSA. The CDR3 sequence is CASSLAAGDYHEQYF. The CDR3 nucleotides are TGTGCCAGCAGCTTAGCGGCTGGGGATTATCACGAGCAGTACTTC.

V and J are TRBV5-4 and TRBJ1-1, with TRBD1 matching 8 bases. Germline V gene lookup returns CDR1 SGHNT and CDR2 YYREEE (reference sequence). V lost 3 bases, J lost 5 bases, and 3 bases stayed unmatched. CDR3 length equals 13 residues. The CDR3 spells CASSWRQGTEAFF. In nucleotides, the CDR3 is TGTGCCAGCAGCTGGAGACAGGGGACTGAAGCTTTCTTT.

The chain couples TRBV19 to TRBJ2-1, with 14 bases lining up with TRBD2. With 2 bases clipped from V and 12 bases from J, the junction kept 18 bases outside the gene matches. The CDR3 has 19 residues. Germline-derived CDR1 and CDR2 are LNHDA and SQIVND (reference sequence). CDR3 in amino acids: CASSITRGLAGVRRSLQFF. The CDR3 coding sequence is TGTGCCAGTAGTATAACTAGGGGACTAGCGGGAGTTAGGCGGAGTTTGCAGTTCTTC.

This clonotype was counted ten times or more. The V call is TRBV7-2, the J call TRBJ2-2; 11 bases are shared with TRBD1. The CDR3 totals 15 residues. V gave up 4 bases and J gave up 7 bases; unmatched junction bases: 5. Germline CDR1 reads SGHTA; CDR2 reads FQGNSA. The CDR3 region is CASSWTGGLIGELFF. CDR3 nucleotide sequence: TGTGCCAGCAGCTGGACAGGGGGCTTAATCGGGGAGCTGTTTTTT.

This clonotype was counted ten times or more. The V and J genes are TRBV6-6 and TRBJ2-3, with D possibly matching TRBD2 (6 bases). Germline V gene lookup returns CDR1 MNHNY and CDR2 SVGAGI (reference sequence). Deletions cut 7 bases from V and 3 bases from J, with 11 bases between. This CDR3 comprises 13 residues. DNA for the CDR3: TGTGCCAGCACTCTGGGGGGAACAGATACGCAGTATTTT. Translation: CASTLGGTDTQYF.

The chain couples TRBV12-5 to TRBJ2-2, with TRBD2 matching 9 bases. The germline V gene encodes CDR1 LGHNT and CDR2 FRNRAP. CDR3 size: 14 residues. Trimming took 10 bases from V and 7 from J; bases not matched to a gene: 10. In nucleotides, the CDR3 is TGTGCTACCACCCCGAGCGGGGGGAACGGGGAGCTGTTTTTT. It is translated as CATTPSGGNGELFF. The whole variable domain, remainder taken from reference TRBV12-5 and TRBJ2-2, is DARVTQTPRHKVTEMGQEVTMRCQPILGHNTVFWYRQTMMQGLELLAYFRNRAPLDDSGMPKDRFSAEMPDATLATLKIQPSEPRDSAVYFCATTPSGGNGELFFGEGSRLTVL.

This clonotype showed up many times. The chain uses TRBV6-2 or TRBV6-3 and TRBJ1-5; D is undetermined. Germline CDR1 MNHEY, CDR2 SVGEGT. The CDR3 contains 15 residues. V was cut by 1 base and J by 3 bases, with 10 bases left in between. CDR3 coding DNA: TGTGCCAGCAGTTACTTGGGGATGCCCAATCAGCCCCAGCATTTT. Its translation is CASSYLGMPNQPQHF.

This clonotype has at least ten counts. V is TRBV5-5 and J is TRBJ2-3; no clear D gene. The ends were cut back, 1 base at V and 3 bases at J, with 15 bases in the middle. In germline, CDR1 is SGHKS, CDR2 YYEKEE (reference sequence). This CDR3 comprises 16 residues. In DNA, the CDR3 is TGTGCCAGCAGCTTGTGGCCCGGCTCTTGGACAGATACGCAGTATTTT. Translating gives CASSLWPGSWTDTQYF. The entire variable domain, with the rest obtained from reference TRBV5-5 and TRBJ2-3, is as follows: DAGVTQSPTHLIKTRGQQVTLRCSPISGHKSVSWYQQVLGQGPQFIFQYYEKEERGRGNFPDRFSARQFPNYSSELNVNALLLGDSALYLCASSLWPGSWTDTQYFGPGTRLTVL.

This clonotype was seen more than once but under ten times. The chain links TRBV7-9 to TRBJ2-3; 7 bases are a match to TRBD1. Germline CDR1 SEHNR, CDR2 FQNEAQ (reference sequence). V trimming: 5 bases; J trimming: 7 bases; junction bases outside the gene matches: 9. The CDR3 runs 14 residues. CDR3 sequence reads: CASSPDRDRNTQYF. The CDR3 bases are TGTGCCAGCAGCCCTGACAGGGATCGGAATACGCAGTATTTT. The full variable domain, completed using reference TRBV7-9 and TRBJ2-3, is DTGVSQNPRHKITKRGQNVTFRCDPISEHNRLYWYRQTLGQGPEFLTYFQNEAQLEKSRLLSDRFSAERPKGSFSTLEIQRTEQGDSAMYLCASSPDRDRNTQYFGPGTRLTVL.

This clonotype was found many times. J is TRBJ2-7 and V is TRBV28; the D gene could be TRBD1 or TRBD2 (5 bases each). The CDR3 is 14 residues long. Germline V CDR1 and CDR2: MDHEN, SYDVKM. The germline V and J ends were trimmed by 3 bases and 12 bases, with 21 bases remaining between them. CDR3 amino acids: CASSFLGTAIRRYF. The CDR3 DNA follows: TGTGCCAGCAGTTTCCTCGGGACCGCCATTAGGAGGTACTTC.

This clonotype has only a few counts. The chain joins TRBV28 to TRBJ1-3; D perhaps matches TRBD1 (5 bases). V was clipped by 3 bases and J by 0 bases, with 15 bases between them. The CDR3 runs 17 residues. The germline V gene has CDR1 MDHEN and CDR2 SYDVKM. CDR3 in amino acids: CASSFPGLTFSGNTIYF. The CDR3 DNA follows: TGTGCCAGCAGTTTTCCGGGACTTACTTTCTCTGGAAACACCATATATTTT.

The table lists this clonotype with many counts. V and J are TRBV3-1 and TRBJ2-1; 10 bases align to TRBD1. The CDR3 covers 15 residues. V was clipped by 7 bases and J by 3 bases; unmatched bases: 6. Germline CDR1 reads LGHDT; CDR2 reads YNNKEL (reference sequence). For the CDR3, the DNA is TGTGCCAGCAACCCCCGGACAGGGGGCTACAATGAGCAGTTCTTC. Protein: CASNPRTGGYNEQFF.

Only a few counts were recorded for this clonotype. The V and J genes are TRBV28 and TRBJ2-1; tentatively, D is TRBD1 (6 bases). This CDR3 is built from 12 residues. Trimming removed 5 bases from V and 12 bases from J, with 14 bases in between. Germline CDR1 and CDR2: MDHEN and SYDVKM. CDR3 sequence reads: CASSARPRGQFF. The DNA of the CDR3 is TGTGCCAGCAGTGCTAGACCCAGGGGGCAGTTCTTC.